This TCR beta chain stems from a study of blood T cell repertoires in COVID-19 (dated by TCRdb to about 2020). Study-wide context: Samples from collaborators originated in the United States, Italy and Spain and spanned both the acute and convalescent phases of COVID-19. Samples came from the ongoing ImmuneRACE study (first 160 participants) plus 1,254 subjects from 6 global collaborators. The material from the prospective study consisted of cDNA or gDNA derived from T cells, B-cell-depleted T cells, or PBMCs. Where available, HLA class I and class II types were obtained from metadata supplied by the sample provider rather than from assay-based typing. Deeply sampled blood TCRbeta repertoires from subjects exposed to, actively infected with, or recovered from COVID-19 were included in the dataset. A de-identified subject ID, COVID-19 status, age in years and sex were almost always included in the sample metadata. The repertoires were made available in a free public database intended to serve as a resource for research on the immune response to SARS-CoV-2.

The research as a whole found: The quantity of clinical and demographic metadata differed by source and by participant and was supplied without curation.

Participants in the prospective study were enrolled through a virtual design, were aged about 18 to 89 years, and lived in roughly 24 United States geographic areas. In the prospective study, participants were assigned to cohorts based on the clinical history participants reported in a screening survey and a study questionnaire. Recovered participants in ImmuneRACE Cohort 3 were defined by two consecutive negative NP/OP PCR tests, clearance by a healthcare professional, or resolution of symptoms. In the prospective study, whole blood, serum and a nasopharyngeal or oropharyngeal swab were collected from each participant by mobile phlebotomists. Over a roughly 2-month period, participants in the prospective study had the option of providing additional blood draws and questionnaires. Prospective study blood samples were shipped either frozen or at room temperature before DNA extraction. TCRbeta CDR3 regions were amplified from genomic DNA by means of the immunoSEQ Assay, a bias-controlled multiplex PCR. The original methods were these. Within the assay, amplification of reference gene primers was used to estimate how many nucleated cells each sample contained. To quantify the absolute abundance of each unique TCRbeta CDR3 rearrangement, sequence reads were collapsed and filtered. Productive Simpson clonality was computed per sample as the square root of Simpson's diversity index over productive rearrangements. Imported from immuneACCESS, the table was reduced by TCRdb to in-frame sequences with V and J called. These copies leave out some clones; in studies compared against another copy, an unresolved V gene accounts for under half, and the cause of the remainder is not known. That table is the source of V, J and clone size, and D and trimming were worked out from the DNA. The sample profile shows fewer than 350,000 clones; 85% of them were found once. The ten top clones hold about 2.5% of the sample.

From the germline V gene, CDR1 is SGHTA and CDR2 is FQGNSA. Including the terminal cysteine and phenylalanine, the CDR3 comprises 16 residues. Of all the DNA, just the CDR3 is kept, 48 bases in frame from base 1. After removal of 5 bases from V and 11 bases from J, the junction retains 19 bases not matched to a gene. Remarks on this clone: The antigen it recognizes is unknown. Base qualities are not provided; no much larger clone lies one nucleotide away.

Sequencing was carried out using PBMCs or T cells enriched from blood (not recorded which). Rearrangement joined TRBV7-2 to TRBJ1-2, with 8 junctional bases fitting TRBD1. The clonotype was recovered from a woman aged 45-60 years who had recovered from COVID-19. For the CDR3, the sequence is CASSPPDRVGSMGYTF. The DNA sequence is TGTGCCAGCAGCCCGCCGGACAGGGTCGGTTCTATGGGGTACACCTTC.